This TCR beta chain originates from a study of human T cells and chemical hapten exposure. Findings and limits, study-wide: With DPC sensitization, TCRs exceeding 1 in 1000 frequency showed no change.

Unique molecular identifiers were linked by the library to individual cDNA molecules. In the original processing: TCRs per sample had a median of roughly 93,000 and ranged from about 23,224 to 700,000. Using its own MiXCR run on the reads, TCRdb lists one record per CDR3 protein. It is TCRdb's table, rather than the study itself, that gives the V and J calls and clone size. The sample includes about 120,000 distinct CDR3 sequences, roughly 8.5% of them seen just once. Total RNA came from unfractionated whole blood. Note on this clonotype: Its antigen remains unknown.

Source material: whole blood. The origin of this receptor is a human donor in good health. Some clones in this sample may be carry-over from other donors' samples.

The CDR3, as DNA: TGTGCCAGCAGCCCGAGACAGGGGAGTACCGACGAGCAGTACTTC. Protein: CASSPRQGSTDEQYF. This chain links TRBV7-2 with TRBJ2-7; TRBD1 aligns across 8 bases. Germline CDR1 is SGHTA and CDR2 is FQGNSA. V shed 5 bases and J 5 bases; nucleotides not matched to a gene: 11. The CDR3 runs to 15 residues.